The present TCR beta chain was sequenced within a study of Ad26.COV2.S vaccination and SARS-CoV-2 variants. Background on the study: Ad26.COV2.S was injected intramuscularly once or twice, 56 days apart. Overall study results and limits: In TCR breadth and depth analyses, total T cell responses may have been underestimated. Considerable breadth of spike-specific CD8+ and CD4+ T cell responses has reportedly been documented following vaccination. Recipients of vaccine and of placebo showed similar breadth of their non-spike TCR repertoires.

Germline CDR1 and CDR2: LGHNA and YNFKEQ. V was clipped by 0 bases and J by 0 bases, with 6 bases between them. The CDR3 totals 15 residues. Treatment in this sample: some 20 received Ad26.COV2.S at low or high dose, single or two shots; several received placebo; per-sample allocation not given. Sampling occurred on day 63 after the first vaccine or placebo injection. Sequencing used immunoSEQ multiplex PCR; TCRdb keeps in-frame clones, though not all of them. The data contain about 350,000 clones, 65% to 90% of them singletons. This clone was recorded a few times. The antigen remains undetermined. The chain couples TRBV4-2 to TRBJ2-1, with no clear D. The TCR originated in a person aged 18 to 59 who received the Ad26.COV2.S COVID-19 vaccine or a placebo. Sample: peripheral blood, taken in a trial of Ad26.COV2.S vaccine versus placebo. CDR3 sequence: CASSQDKDSYNEQFF. The CDR3 nucleotides are TGTGCCAGCAGCCAAGACAAAGACTCCTACAATGAGCAGTTCTTC.